This TCR beta chain was documented in a study of cytomegalovirus exposure and HLA in healthy donors. Study-wide background: Membership in the Caucasian-associated ancestry cluster was found for 75% to 90% of 300 to 500 genotyped donors. Findings of the study overall: A later analysis showed TCR association rates differing by HLA locus, peaking at DRB1 and lowest at HLA-C. Judged likely to be a sequencing artifact was a cluster of highly shared sequence variants.

CDR1 and CDR2 from the germline V gene are SGHDT and YYEEEE. The CDR3 extends over 17 amino acids. V lost 2 bases and J lost 0; bases outside the gene matches: 10. 60 Vbeta and 13 Jbeta primers were used in PCR. The protocol was immunoSEQ multiplex PCR, while the TCRdb copy is restricted to in-frame clones and leaves out a portion. Of under 150,000 clones listed, around four fifths are singletons. Healthy bone marrow donors supplied every sample. As to this clone: Antigen: not known.

Sequences were obtained from PBMCs. This clonotype was sampled from a man aged 30 to 39 in good health and CMV-seronegative. The V and J genes are TRBV5-6 and TRBJ2-7; 8 bases agree with TRBD1. The CDR3 loop reads CASSFPRQGKNSYEQYF. CDR3 nucleotide sequence: TGTGCCAGCAGCTTTCCACGACAGGGGAAAAACTCCTACGAGCAGTACTTC.